Listed here is a single TCR beta chain. This clone has just one count. The target of this receptor is not known. No much larger clone exists at a distance of one base, and base qualities are not known. This specimen includes other DNA sequences encoding the same CDR3. Between the V and J ends, shortened by 5 bases and 2 bases respectively, the junction contains 9 bases. Counted from cysteine to phenylalanine, this CDR3 has 13 amino acids. Just CDR3 DNA is preserved here, 39 bases in frame from base 1. The germline V gene supplies CDR1 SGHTA and CDR2 FQGNSA. This sample is drawn from a study of blood T cell repertoires in COVID-19 (dated by TCRdb to about 2020). Describing the broader study: Samples from collaborators originated in the United States, Italy and Spain and spanned both the acute and convalescent phases of COVID-19. The prospective study material was composed of cDNA or gDNA derived from T cells, B-cell-depleted T cells, or PBMCs. Subjects who had been exposed to COVID-19, were actively infected with it, or had recovered from it provided the deeply sampled blood TCRbeta repertoires that made up the dataset. The repertoires were released in a freely available public database intended as a resource for research on the immune response to SARS-CoV-2. Samples came from the ongoing ImmuneRACE study (first 160 participants) plus 1,254 subjects from 6 global collaborators. Nearly every sample came with metadata listing a de-identified subject ID, COVID-19 status, age in years and sex. Where available, HLA class I and class II types were obtained from metadata supplied by the sample provider rather than from assay-based typing. General study outcomes and caveats: Clinical and demographic metadata were provided uncurated, with the amount varying by source and participant.

TCRbeta CDR3 regions were amplified from genomic DNA using the immunoSEQ Assay, a bias-controlled multiplex PCR. Per the original workflow: The number of nucleated cells in each sample was estimated from the amplification of reference gene primers within the assay. To quantify the absolute abundance of each unique TCRbeta CDR3 rearrangement, sequence reads were collapsed and filtered. For each sample, productive Simpson clonality was calculated as the square root of Simpson's diversity index across productive rearrangements. In its TCRdb copy, this immuneACCESS table keeps in-frame sequences only and misses some clones. Where compared with another copy, unresolved V genes explain less than half of these, and the others have no known cause. That table is the source of V, J and clone size, and D and trimming were worked out from the DNA. For this sample the table gives under 200,000 clones, of which roughly 83% were detected only once. The top ten clones comprise approximately 2.9% of the sample.

The collaborating institutions used their own protocols to collect whole blood in K2EDTA tubes. Collaborator samples were shipped for TCRbeta analysis as frozen whole blood, isolated PBMCs, or DNA extracted from either sample type. Rearrangement joined TRBV7-2 to TRBJ1-2; the D gene is possibly TRBD1, with 6 bases matching. The sequence was collected from an older woman with acute or convalescent COVID-19. Specimen: peripheral blood. The CDR3 region reads CASSPDSNYGYTF. The nucleotide sequence is given as TGTGCCAGCAGCCCGGACAGCAACTATGGCTACACCTTC.